Many counts were recorded for the clone carrying this T cell receptor (beta chain). The sample originates from a study of blood T cells in healthy people across ages. Germline V gene lookup returns CDR1 SGHRS and CDR2 YFSETQ. The CDR3 extends over 17 amino acids. V lost 2 bases, J lost 1 base, and 10 bases stayed unmatched. Primed by a sample-barcoded 5' primer and a J-beta primer mix, a second PCR proceeded for about 6 to 11 cycles. Using its own MiXCR run on the 5' RACE reads, TCRdb lists one record per CDR3 protein. Among fewer than 950,000 distinct CDR3 sequences listed, 35% to 40% were seen once.

The receptor's source is a young man in good health. Sequences were obtained from blood. J is TRBJ2-3 and V is TRBV5-1; 7 positions match TRBD2. This chain's CDR3 is CASSFGSGDGGTDTQYF. The CDR3 bases are TGCGCCAGCAGCTTCGGGAGCGGGGACGGTGGCACAGATACGCAGTATTTT.